This TCR beta chain derives from a study of CD8+ T cells in alopecia areata. Study-level information: Tofacitinib administration persisted for 6 to 18 months, succeeded by 6 months off drug.

Study-wide results and caveats: In patients, TCRs were shared less clearly than in mice, and HLA may possibly be involved.

As the sequencing template, cDNA was produced by extracting RNA and reverse transcribing it. Data came from immunoSEQ multiplex PCR; TCRdb stores just in-frame clones and leaves some out. The sample holds around 270,000 clones, 58% seen once. This clone appeared a single time. The antigen is unknown. Treatment reported: oral pan-JAK inhibitor, 5-10 mg twice daily. The material sequenced was CD4+ T cells sorted from blood, taken at week 24, from a patient treated with tofacitinib. This clonotype was obtained from a human donor with alopecia areata.

CDR3 region: CASSITDQPQHF. CDR3 sequence (DNA): TGTGCCAGCAGTATTACGGATCAGCCCCAGCATTTT. V is TRBV6-6 and J is TRBJ1-5, with unresolved D. The CDR3 is 12 amino acids. CDR1 is MNHNY, CDR2 SVGAGI, per germline (reference sequence). The germline V and J ends were trimmed by 5 bases and 5 bases, with 7 bases remaining between them.